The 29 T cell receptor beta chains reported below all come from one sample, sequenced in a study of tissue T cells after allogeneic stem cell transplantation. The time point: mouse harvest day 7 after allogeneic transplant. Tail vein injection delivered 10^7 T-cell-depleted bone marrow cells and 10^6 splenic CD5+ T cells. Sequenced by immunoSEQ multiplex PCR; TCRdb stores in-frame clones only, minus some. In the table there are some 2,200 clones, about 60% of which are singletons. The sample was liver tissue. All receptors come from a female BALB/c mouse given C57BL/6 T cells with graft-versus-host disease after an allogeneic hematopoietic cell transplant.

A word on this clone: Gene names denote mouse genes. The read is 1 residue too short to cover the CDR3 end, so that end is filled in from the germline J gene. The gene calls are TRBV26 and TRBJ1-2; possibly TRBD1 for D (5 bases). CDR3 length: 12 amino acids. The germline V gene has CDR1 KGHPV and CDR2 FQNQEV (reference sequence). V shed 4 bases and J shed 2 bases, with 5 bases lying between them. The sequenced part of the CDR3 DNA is TGTGCCAGCAGTCGACAGAACTCCGACTACACC. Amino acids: CASSRQNSDYT. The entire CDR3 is CASSRQNSDYTF.

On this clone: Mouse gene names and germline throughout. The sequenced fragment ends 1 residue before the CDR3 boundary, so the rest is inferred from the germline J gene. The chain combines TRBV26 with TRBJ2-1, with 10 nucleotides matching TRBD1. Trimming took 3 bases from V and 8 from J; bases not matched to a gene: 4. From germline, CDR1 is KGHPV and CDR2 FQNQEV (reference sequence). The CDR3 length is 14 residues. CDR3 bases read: TGTGCCAGCAGTCTCCGGGACAGGGGCACTGAGCAGTTC. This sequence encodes CASSLRDRGTEQF. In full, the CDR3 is CASSLRDRGTEQFF.

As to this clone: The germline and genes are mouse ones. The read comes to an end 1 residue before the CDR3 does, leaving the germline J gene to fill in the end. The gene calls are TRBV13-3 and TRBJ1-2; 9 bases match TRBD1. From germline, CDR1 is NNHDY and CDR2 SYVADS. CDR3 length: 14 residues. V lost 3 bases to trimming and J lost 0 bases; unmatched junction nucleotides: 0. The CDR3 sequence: CASSGDRANSDYTF. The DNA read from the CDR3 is TGTGCCAGCAGTGGGGACAGGGCAAACTCCGACTACACC.

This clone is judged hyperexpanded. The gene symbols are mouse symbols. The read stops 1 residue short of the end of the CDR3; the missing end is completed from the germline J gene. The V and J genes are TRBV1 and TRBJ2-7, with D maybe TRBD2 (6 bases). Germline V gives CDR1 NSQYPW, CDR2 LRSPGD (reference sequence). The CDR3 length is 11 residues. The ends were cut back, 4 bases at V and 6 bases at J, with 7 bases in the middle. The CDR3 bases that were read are TGCACCTGCAGTGGGGGGGTTGAACAGTAC. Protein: CTCSGGVEQY. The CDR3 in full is CTCSGGVEQYF. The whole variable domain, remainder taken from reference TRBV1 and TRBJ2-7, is VTLLEQNPRWRLVPRGQAVNLRCILKNSQYPWMSWYQQDLQKQLQWLFTLRSPGDKEVKSLPGADYLATRVTDTELRLQVANMSQGRTLYCTCSGGVEQYFGPGTRLTVL.

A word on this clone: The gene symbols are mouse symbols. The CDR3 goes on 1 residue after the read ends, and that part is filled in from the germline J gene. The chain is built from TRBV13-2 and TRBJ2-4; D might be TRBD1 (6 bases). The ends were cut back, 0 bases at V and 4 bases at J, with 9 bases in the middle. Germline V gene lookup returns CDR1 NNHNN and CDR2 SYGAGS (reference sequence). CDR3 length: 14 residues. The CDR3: CASGDAGTKNTLYF. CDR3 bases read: TGTGCCAGCGGTGATGCTGGGACAAAAAACACCTTGTAC.

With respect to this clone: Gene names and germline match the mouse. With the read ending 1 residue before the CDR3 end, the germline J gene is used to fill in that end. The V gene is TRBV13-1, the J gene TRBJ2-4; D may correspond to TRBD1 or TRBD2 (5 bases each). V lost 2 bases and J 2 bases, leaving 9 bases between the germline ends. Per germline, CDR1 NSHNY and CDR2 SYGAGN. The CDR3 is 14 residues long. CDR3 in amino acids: CASSEGPPQNTLYF. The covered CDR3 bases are TGTGCCAGCAGTGAGGGACCCCCTCAAAACACCTTGTAC.

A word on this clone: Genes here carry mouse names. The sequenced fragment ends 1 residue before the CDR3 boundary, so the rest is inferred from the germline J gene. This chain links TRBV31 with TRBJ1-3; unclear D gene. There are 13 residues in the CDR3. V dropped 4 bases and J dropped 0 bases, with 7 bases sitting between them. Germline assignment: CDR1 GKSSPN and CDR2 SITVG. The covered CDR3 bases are TGTGCCTGGACCGGGGATTCTGGAAATACGCTCTAT. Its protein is CAWTGDSGNTLY. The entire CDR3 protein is CAWTGDSGNTLYF.

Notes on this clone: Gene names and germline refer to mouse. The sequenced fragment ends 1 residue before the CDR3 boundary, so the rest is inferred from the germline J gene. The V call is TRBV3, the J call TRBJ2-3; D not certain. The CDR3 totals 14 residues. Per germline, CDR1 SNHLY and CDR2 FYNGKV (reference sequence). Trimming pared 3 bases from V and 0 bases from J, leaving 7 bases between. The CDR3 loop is CASSLRGSAETLYF. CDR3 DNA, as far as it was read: TGTGCCAGCAGCTTGCGAGGGAGTGCAGAAACGCTGTAT.

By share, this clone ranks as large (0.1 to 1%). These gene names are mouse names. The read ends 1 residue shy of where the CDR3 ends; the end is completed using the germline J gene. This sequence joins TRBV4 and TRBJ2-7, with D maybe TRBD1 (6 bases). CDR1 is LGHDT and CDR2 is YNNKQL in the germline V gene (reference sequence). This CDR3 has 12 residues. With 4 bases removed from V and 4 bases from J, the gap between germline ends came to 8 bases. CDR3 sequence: CASSSGQYEQYF. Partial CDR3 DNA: TGTGCCAGCAGCTCGGGACAATATGAACAGTAC.

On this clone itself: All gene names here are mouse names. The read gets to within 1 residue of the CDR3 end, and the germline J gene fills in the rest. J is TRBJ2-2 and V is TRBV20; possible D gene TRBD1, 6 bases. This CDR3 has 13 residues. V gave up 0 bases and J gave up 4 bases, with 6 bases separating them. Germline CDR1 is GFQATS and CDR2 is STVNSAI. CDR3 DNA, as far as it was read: TGTGGTGCTAGGGACAGGGGCACCGGGCAGCTCTAC. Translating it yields CGARDRGTGQLY. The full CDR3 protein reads CGARDRGTGQLYF. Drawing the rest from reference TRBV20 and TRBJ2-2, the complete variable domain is GALVYQYPRRTICKSGTSMRMECQAVGFQATSVAWYRQSPQKTFELIALSTVNSAIKYEQNFTQEKFPISHPNLSFSSMTVLNAYLEDRGLYLCGARDRGTGQLYFGEGSKLTVL.

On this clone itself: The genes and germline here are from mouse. CDR3 bases read: TGTGCCAGCTGGGGGCCCTATGAACAGTAC. Its protein product is CASWGPYEQY. The full CDR3 reads CASWGPYEQYF. The chain employs TRBV13-2 and TRBJ2-7; possibly TRBD1 or TRBD2 for D (6 bases each). Read data end 1 residue before the CDR3 end; the end is taken from the germline J gene. The CDR3 loop spans 11 amino acids. V lost 7 bases to trimming and J lost 2 bases, with 7 bases between them. CDR1 and CDR2 from the germline V gene are NNHNN and SYGAGS (reference sequence).

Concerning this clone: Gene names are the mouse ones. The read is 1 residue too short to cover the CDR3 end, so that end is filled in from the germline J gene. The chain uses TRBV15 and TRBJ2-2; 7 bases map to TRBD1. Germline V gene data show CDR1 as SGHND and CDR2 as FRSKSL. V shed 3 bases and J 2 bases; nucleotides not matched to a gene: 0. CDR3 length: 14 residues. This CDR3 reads CASSLTGNTGQLYF. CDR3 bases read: TGTGCCAGCAGTTTGACAGGGAACACCGGGCAGCTCTAC.

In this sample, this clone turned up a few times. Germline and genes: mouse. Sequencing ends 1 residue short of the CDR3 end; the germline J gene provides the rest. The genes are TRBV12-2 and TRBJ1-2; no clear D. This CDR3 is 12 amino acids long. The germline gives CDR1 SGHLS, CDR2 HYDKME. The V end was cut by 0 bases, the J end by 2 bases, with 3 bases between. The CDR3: CASSLDNSDYTF. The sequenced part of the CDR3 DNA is TGTGCCAGCTCTCTCGACAACTCCGACTACACC. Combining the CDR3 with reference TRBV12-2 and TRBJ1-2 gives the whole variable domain NSGVVQSPRYIIKGKGERSILKCIPISGHLSVAWYQQTQGQELKFFIQHYDKMERDKGNLPSRFSVQQFDDYHSEMNMSALELEDSAVYFCASSLDNSDYTFGSGTRLLVI.

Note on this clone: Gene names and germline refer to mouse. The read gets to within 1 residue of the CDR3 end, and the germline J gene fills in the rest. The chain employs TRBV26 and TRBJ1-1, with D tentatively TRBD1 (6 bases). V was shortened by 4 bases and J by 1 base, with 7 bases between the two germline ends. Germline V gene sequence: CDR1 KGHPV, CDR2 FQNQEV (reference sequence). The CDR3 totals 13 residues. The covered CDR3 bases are TGTGCCAGCAGTCCGGACAGGAACACAGAAGTCTTC. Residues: CASSPDRNTEVF. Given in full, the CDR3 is CASSPDRNTEVFF.

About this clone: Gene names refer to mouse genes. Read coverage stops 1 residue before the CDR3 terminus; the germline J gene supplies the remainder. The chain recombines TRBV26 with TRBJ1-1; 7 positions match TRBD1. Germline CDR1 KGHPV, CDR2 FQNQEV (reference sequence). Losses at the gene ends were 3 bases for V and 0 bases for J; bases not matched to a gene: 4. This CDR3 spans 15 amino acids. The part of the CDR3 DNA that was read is TGTGCCAGCAGTCTACCGGGACAGAAGAACACAGAAGTCTTC. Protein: CASSLPGQKNTEVF. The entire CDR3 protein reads CASSLPGQKNTEVFF.

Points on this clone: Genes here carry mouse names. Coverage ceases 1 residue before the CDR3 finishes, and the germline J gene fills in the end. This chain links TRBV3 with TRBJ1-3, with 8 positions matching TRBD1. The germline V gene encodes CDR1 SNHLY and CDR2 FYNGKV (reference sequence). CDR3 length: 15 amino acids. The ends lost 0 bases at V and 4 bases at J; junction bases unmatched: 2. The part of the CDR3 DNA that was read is TGTGCCAGCAGCTTAGCACAGGGGGGAGGAAATACGCTCTAT. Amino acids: CASSLAQGGGNTLY. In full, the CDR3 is CASSLAQGGGNTLYF.

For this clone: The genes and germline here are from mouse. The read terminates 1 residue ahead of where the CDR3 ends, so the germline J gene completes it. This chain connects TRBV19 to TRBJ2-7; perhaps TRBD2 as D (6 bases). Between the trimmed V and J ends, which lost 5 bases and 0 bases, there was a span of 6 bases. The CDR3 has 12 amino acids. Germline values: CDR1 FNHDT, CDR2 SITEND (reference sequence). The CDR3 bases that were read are TGTGCCAGCAGGACTGGCTCCTATGAACAGTAC. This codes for CASRTGSYEQY. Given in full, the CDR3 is CASRTGSYEQYF.

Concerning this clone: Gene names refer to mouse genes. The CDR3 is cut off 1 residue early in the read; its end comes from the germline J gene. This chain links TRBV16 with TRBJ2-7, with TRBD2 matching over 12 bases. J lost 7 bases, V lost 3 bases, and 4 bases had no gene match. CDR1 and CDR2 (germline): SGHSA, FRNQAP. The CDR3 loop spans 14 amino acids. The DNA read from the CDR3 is TGTGCAAGCAGCTTTGACTGGGGGGGCCGGGAACAGTAC. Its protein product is CASSFDWGGREQY. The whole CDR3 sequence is CASSFDWGGREQYF.

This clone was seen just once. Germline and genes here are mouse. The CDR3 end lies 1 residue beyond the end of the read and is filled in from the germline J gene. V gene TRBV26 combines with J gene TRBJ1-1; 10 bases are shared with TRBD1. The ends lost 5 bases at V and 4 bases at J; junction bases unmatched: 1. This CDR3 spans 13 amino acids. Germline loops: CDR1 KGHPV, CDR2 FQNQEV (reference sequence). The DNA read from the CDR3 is TGTGCCAGCAGTAGGGACAGGGGCACAGAAGTCTTC. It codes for CASSRDRGTEVF. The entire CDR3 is CASSRDRGTEVFF.

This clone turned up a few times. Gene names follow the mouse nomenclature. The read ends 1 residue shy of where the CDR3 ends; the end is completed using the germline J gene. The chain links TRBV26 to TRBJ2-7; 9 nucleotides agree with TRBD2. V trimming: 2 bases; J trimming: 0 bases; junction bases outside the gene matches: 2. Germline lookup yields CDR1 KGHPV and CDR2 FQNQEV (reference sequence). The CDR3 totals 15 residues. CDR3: CASSLNWGDSYEQYF. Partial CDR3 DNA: TGTGCCAGCAGTCTGAACTGGGGGGACTCCTATGAACAGTAC.

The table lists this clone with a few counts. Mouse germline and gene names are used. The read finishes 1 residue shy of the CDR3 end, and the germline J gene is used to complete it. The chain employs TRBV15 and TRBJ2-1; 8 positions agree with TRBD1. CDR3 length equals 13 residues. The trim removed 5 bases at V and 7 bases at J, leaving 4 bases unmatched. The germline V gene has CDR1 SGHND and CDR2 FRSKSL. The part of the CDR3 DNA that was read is TGTGCCAGCAGTCAGGGGGCGCAGGCTGAGCAGTTC. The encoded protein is CASSQGAQAEQF. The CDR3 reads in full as CASSQGAQAEQFF.

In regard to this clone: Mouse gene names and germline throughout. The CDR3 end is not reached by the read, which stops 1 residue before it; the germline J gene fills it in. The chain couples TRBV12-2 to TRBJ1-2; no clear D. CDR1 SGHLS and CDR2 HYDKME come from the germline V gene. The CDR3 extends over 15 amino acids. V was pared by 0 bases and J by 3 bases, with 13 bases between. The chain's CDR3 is CASSLEGRRDSDYTF. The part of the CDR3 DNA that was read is TGTGCCAGCTCTCTCGAGGGCAGGCGGGACTCCGACTACACC.

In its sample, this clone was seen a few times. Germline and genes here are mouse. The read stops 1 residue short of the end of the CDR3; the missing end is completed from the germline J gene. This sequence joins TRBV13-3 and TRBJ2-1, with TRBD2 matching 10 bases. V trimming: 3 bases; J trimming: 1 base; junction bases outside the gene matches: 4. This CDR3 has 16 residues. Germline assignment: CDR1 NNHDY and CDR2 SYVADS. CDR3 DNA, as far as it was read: TGTGCCAGCAGTGCGTCTGGGGGGGCCAACTATGCTGAGCAGTTC. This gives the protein CASSASGGANYAEQF. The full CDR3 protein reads CASSASGGANYAEQFF.

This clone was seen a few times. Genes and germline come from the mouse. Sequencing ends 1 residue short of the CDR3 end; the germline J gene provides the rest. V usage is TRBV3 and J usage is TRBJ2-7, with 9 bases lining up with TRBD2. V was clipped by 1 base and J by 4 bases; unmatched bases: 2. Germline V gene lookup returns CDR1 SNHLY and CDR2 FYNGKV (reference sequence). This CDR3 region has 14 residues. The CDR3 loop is CASSLGWGGYEQYF. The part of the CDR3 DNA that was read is TGTGCCAGCAGCTTAGGCTGGGGGGGGTATGAACAGTAC.

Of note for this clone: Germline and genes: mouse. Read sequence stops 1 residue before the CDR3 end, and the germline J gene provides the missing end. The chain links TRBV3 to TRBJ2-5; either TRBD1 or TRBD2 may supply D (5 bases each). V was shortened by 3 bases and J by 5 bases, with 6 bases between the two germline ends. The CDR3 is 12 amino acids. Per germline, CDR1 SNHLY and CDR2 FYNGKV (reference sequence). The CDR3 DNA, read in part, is TGTGCCAGCAGCTTGGGGCGAGACACCCAGTAC. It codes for CASSLGRDTQY. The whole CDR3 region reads CASSLGRDTQYF.

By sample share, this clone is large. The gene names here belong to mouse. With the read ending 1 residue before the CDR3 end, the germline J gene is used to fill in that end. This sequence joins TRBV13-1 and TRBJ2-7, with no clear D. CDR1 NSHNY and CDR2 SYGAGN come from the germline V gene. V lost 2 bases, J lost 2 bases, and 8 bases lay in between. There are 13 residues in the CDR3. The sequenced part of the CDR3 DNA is TGTGCCAGCAGTGACCGGGCCCCCTATGAACAGTAC. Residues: CASSDRAPYEQY. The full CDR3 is CASSDRAPYEQYF.

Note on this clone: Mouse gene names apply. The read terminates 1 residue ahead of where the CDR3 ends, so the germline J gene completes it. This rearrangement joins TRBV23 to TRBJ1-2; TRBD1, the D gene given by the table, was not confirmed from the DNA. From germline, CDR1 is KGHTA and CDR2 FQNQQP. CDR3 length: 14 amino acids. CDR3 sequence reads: CSSSPGQGSSDYTF. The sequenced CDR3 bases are TGCTCCAGCAGTCCGGGACAGGGGTCCTCCGACTACACC.

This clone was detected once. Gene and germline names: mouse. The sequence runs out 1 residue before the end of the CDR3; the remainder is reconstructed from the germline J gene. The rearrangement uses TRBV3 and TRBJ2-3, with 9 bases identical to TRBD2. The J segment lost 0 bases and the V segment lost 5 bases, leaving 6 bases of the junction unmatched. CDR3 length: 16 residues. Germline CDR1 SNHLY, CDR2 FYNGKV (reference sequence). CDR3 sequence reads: CASSPGTGSSAETLYF. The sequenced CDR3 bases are TGTGCCAGCAGCCCCGGGACTGGGAGTAGTGCAGAAACGCTGTAT.

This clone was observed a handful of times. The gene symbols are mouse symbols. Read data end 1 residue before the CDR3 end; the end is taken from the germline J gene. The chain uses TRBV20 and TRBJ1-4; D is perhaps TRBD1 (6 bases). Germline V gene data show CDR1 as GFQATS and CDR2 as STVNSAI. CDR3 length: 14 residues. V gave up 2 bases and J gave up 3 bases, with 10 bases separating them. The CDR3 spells CGARTGRANERLFF. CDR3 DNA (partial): TGTGGTGCTAGGACAGGGAGGGCCAACGAAAGATTATTT.